This T cell receptor (beta chain) was sequenced in a study of CD8 T cells in Susac syndrome. Study overall: Clinically active disease was present in about six of the sequenced Susac syndrome patients. Eight or nine of these patients were in remission. At blood draw, Susac syndrome patients were therapy-naive, on corticosteroids, or on intravenous immunoglobulin alone.

This CDR3 has 17 residues. The germline V and J ends were trimmed by 7 bases and 0 bases, with 19 bases remaining between them. This clonotype has just one count. When the RNA was reverse transcribed, random hexamers were used with an input of about 0.5 to 1 ug. TCRdb called the immunoSEQ multiplex PCR reads again in MiXCR, with one record for every CDR3 protein. Of about 240,000 distinct CDR3 sequences in the sample, 90% to 96% are singletons; the top ten hold 0.1%. The V call is TRBV23-1, the J call TRBJ1-5; D perhaps matches TRBD1 (5 bases). TRBV23-1 is an ORF, and what it does is uncertain. The material sequenced was CD4+ T cells from PBMCs. This receptor was identified in a human donor with Susac syndrome. CDR3 region: CASTLHRGLDSNQPQHF. The CDR3 region has the DNA TGCGCCAGCACCCTCCATCGGGGACTGGATAGCAATCAGCCCCAGCATTTT.